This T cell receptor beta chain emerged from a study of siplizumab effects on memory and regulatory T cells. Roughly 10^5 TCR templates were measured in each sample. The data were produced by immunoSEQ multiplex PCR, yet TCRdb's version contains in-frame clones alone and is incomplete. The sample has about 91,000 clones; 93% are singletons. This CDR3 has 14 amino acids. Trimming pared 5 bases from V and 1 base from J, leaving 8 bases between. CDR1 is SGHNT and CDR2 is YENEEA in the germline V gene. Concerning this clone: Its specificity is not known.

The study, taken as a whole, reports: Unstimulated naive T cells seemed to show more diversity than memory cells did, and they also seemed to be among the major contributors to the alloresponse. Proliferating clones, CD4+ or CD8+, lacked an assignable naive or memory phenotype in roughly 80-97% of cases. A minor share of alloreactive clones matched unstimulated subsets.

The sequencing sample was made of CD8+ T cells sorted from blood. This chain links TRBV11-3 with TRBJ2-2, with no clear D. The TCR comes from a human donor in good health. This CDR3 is CASSGKQNTGELFF. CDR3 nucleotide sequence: TGTGCCAGCAGCGGTAAACAGAACACCGGGGAGCTGTTTTTT.